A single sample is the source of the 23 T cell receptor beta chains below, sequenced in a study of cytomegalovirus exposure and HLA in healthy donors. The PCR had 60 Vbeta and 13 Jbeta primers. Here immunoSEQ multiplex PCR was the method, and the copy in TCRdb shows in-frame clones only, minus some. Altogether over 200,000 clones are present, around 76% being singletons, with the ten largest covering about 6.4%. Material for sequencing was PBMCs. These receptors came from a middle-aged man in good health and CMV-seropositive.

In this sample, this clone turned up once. The CDR3 loop reads CASSLLGLAGANEQFF. In DNA form, the CDR3 reads TGTGCCAGCAGTCTCCTCGGACTAGCGGGAGCCAATGAGCAGTTCTTC. The V gene is TRBV27, the J gene TRBJ2-1, with 13 bases that match TRBD2. This CDR3 has 16 amino acids. The germline gives CDR1 MNHEY, CDR2 SMNVEV (reference sequence). J lost 6 bases, V lost 5 bases, and 7 bases had no gene match.

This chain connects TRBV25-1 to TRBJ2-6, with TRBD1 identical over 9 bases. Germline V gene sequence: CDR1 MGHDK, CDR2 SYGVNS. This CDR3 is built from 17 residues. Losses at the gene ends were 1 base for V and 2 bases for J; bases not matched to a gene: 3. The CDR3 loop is CASSELGTGTGANVLTF. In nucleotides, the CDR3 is TGTGCCAGCAGTGAATTAGGGACAGGGACTGGGGCCAACGTCCTGACTTTC.

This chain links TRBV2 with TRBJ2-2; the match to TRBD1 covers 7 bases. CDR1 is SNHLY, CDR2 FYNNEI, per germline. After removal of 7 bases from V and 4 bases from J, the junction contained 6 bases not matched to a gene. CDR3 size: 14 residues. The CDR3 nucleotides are TGTGCCAGCACCCCCAGGGGGTTCACCGGGGAGCTGTTTTTT. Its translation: CASTPRGFTGELFF.

The CDR3 is CASRLMTGMNTEAFF. Here the CDR3 DNA reads TGTGCCAGCAGACTCATGACAGGGATGAACACTGAAGCTTTCTTT. The rearrangement uses TRBV2 and TRBJ1-1; 7 nucleotides line up with TRBD1. The V and J ends lost 6 bases and 0 bases, in that order; junction bases with no gene match: 7. Germline CDR1 SNHLY, CDR2 FYNNEI. This CDR3 has 15 amino acids.

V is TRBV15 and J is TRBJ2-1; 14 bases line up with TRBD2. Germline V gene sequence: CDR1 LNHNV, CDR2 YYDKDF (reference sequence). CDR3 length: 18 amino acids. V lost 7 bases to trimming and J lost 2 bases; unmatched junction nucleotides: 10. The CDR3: CATTLTSGRARAYNEQFF. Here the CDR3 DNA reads TGTGCCACCACCCTGACTAGCGGGAGGGCCCGGGCCTACAATGAGCAGTTCTTC.

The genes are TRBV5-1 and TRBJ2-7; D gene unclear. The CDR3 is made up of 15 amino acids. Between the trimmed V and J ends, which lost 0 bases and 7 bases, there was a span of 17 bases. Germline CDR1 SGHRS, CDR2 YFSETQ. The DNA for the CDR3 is TGCGCCAGCAGCTTGGACGGAGAGGTCCTACGAGAGCAGTACTTC. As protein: CASSLDGEVLREQYF.

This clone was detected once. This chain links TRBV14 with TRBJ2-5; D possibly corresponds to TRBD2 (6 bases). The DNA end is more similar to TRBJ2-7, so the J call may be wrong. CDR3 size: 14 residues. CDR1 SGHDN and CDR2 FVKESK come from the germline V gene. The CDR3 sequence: CASSQDGGIYEQYF. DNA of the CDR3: TGTGCCAGCAGCCAAGACGGAGGGATCTACGAGCAGTACTTC.

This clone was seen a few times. The CDR3 reads CASSLAVLAGAEQYV. CDR3 DNA sequence: TGTGCCAGCAGCTTGGCCGTCCTAGCGGGAGCCGAGCAGTACGTC. This chain uses TRBV5-6 with TRBJ2-7; 10 bases are shared with TRBD2. The CDR3 is made up of 15 amino acids. The germline V gene encodes CDR1 SGHDT and CDR2 YYEEEE. V dropped 0 bases and J dropped 6; count of bases not matched to a gene: 6.

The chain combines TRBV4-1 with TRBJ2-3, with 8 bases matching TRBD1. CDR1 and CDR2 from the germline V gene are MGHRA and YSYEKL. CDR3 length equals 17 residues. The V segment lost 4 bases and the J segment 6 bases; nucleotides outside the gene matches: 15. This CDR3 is CASSRSTGQGFLDTQYF. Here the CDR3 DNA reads TGCGCCAGCAGCCGATCGACTGGACAGGGTTTTCTGGATACGCAGTATTTT.

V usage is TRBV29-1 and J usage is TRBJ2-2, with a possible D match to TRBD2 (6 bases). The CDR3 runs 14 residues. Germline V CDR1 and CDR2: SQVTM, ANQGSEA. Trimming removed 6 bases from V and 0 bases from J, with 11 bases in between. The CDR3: CSVSGLSNTGELFF. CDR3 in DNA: TGCAGCGTCTCGGGACTCTCGAACACCGGGGAGCTGTTTTTT.

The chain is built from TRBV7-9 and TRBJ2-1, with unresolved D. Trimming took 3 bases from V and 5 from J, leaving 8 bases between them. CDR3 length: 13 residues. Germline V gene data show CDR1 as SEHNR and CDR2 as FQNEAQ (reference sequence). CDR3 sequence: CASSFVLHNEQFF. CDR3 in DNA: TGTGCCAGCAGCTTCGTTCTACACAATGAGCAGTTCTTC.

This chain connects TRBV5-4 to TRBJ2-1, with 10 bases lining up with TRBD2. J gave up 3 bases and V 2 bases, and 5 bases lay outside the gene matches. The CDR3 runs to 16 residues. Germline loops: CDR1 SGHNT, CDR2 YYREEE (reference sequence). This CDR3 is CASSLGTSEYYNEQFF. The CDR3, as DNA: TGTGCCAGCAGCTTAGGGACTAGCGAGTACTACAATGAGCAGTTCTTC. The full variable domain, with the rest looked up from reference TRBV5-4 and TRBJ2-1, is ETGVTQSPTHLIKTRGQQVTLRCSSQSGHNTVSWYQQALGQGPQFIFQYYREEENGRGNFPPRFSGLQFPNYSSELNVNALELDDSALYLCASSLGTSEYYNEQFFGPGTRLTVL.

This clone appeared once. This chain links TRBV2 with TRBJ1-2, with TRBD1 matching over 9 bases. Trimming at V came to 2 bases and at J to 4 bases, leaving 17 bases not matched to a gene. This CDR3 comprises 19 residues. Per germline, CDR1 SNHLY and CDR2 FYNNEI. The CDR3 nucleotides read TGTGCCAGCAGTGAACCCCCCCGGACAGGGGCCCCGTCGAGCTATGGCTACACCTTC. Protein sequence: CASSEPPRTGAPSSYGYTF.

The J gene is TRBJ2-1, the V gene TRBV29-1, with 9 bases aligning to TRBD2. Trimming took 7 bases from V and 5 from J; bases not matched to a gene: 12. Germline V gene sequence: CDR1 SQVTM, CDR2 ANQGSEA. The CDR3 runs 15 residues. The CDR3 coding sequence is TGCAGCGGAACAGGTTCTCTAGCGGGAAACAATGAGCAGTTCTTC. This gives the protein CSGTGSLAGNNEQFF.

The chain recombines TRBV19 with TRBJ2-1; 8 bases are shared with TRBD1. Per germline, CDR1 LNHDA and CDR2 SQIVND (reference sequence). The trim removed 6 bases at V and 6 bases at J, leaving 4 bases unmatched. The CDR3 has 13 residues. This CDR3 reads CASRRDRSNEQFF. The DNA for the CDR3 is TGTGCCAGTAGGAGGGACAGGAGCAATGAGCAGTTCTTC. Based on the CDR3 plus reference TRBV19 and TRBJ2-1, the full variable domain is DGGITQSPKYLFRKEGQNVTLSCEQNLNHDAMYWYRQDPGQGLRLIYYSQIVNDFQKGDIAEGYSVSREKKESFPLTVTSAQKNPTAFYLCASRRDRSNEQFFGPGTRLTVL.

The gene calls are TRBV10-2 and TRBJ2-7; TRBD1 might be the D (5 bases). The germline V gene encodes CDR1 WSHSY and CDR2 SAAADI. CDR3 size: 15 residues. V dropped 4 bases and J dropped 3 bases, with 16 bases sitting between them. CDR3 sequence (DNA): TGCGCCAGCAGTGGGAGTGACAGCCCTTTCTACGAGCAGTACGTC. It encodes CASSGSDSPFYEQYV.

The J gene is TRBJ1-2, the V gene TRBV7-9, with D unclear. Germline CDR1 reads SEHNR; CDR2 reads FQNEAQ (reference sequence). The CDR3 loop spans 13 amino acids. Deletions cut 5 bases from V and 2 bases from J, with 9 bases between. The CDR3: CASSPPGNYGYTF. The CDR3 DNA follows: TGTGCCAGCAGCCCCCCAGGCAACTATGGCTACACCTTC.

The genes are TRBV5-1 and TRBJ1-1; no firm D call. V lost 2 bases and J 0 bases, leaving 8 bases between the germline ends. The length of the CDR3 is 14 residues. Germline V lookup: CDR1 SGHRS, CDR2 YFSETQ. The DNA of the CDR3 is TGCGCCAGCAGCTTCGAAGCCGTGAACACTGAAGCTTTCTTT. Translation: CASSFEAVNTEAFF.

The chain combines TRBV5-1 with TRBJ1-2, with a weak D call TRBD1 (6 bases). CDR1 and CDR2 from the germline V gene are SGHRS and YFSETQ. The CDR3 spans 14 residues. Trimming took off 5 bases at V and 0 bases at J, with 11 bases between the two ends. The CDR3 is CASRAGTTNYGYTF. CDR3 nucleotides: TGCGCCAGCAGGGCCGGGACAACTAACTATGGCTACACCTTC. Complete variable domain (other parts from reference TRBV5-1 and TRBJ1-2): KAGVTQTPRYLIKTRGQQVTLSCSPISGHRSVSWYQQTPGQGLQFLFEYFSETQRNKGNFPGRFSGRQFSNSRSEMNVSTLELGDSALYLCASRAGTTNYGYTFGSGTRLTVV.

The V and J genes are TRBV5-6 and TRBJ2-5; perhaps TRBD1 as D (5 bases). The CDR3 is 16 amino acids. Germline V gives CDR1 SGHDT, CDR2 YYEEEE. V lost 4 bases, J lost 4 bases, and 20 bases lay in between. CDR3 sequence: CASSPDQGFHGETQYF. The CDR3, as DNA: TGTGCCAGCAGCCCTGACCAGGGATTTCATGGAGAGACCCAGTACTTC.

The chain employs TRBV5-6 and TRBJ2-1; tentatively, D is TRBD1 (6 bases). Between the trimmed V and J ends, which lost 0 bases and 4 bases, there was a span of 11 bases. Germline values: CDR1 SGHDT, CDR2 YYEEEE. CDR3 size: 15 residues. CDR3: CASSLVGGPYNEQFF. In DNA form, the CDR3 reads TGTGCCAGCAGCTTGGTAGGGGGACCTTACAATGAGCAGTTCTTC.

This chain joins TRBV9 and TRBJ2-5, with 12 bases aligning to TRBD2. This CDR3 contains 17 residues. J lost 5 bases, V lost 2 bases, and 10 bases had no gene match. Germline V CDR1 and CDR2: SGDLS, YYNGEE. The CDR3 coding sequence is TGTGCCAGCAGCGTTTCCGGACTAGCGGGACCCTGGGAGACCCAGTACTTC. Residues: CASSVSGLAGPWETQYF.

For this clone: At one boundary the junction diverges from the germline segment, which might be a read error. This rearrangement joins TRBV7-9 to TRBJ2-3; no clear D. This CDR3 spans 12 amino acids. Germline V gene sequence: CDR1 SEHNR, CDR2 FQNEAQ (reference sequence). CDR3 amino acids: CSSSSRRDTQYF. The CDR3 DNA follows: TGTTCCAGCAGCTCCCGGAGAGATACGCAGTATTTT. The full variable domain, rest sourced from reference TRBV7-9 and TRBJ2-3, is DTGVSQNPRHKITKRGQNVTFRCDPISEHNRLYWYRQTLGQGPEFLTYFQNEAQLEKSRLLSDRFSAERPKGSFSTLEIQRTEQGDSAMYLCSSSSRRDTQYFGPGTRLTVL.